This T cell receptor (beta chain) was observed in a study of OX40 agonist ivuxolimab in advanced cancers. Study as a whole: Aged roughly 23 to 79 with a mean of approximately 60 years, they were under 85% male.

Germline loops: CDR1 MGHRA, CDR2 YSYEKL. The CDR3 sequence is 15 residues long. Trimming removed 1 base from V and 6 bases from J, with 12 bases in between. Libraries were prepared by immunoSEQ multiplex PCR; TCRdb keeps only in-frame clonotypes and omits some of them. Of 90,000 to 100,000 clones listed, approximately 95% are singletons. Note on this clone: The antigen is not known.

Study observations and caveats: The study did not work out the antigen specificity of the expanded peripheral T cells.

V and J are TRBV4-1 and TRBJ2-2; a possible D gene is TRBD2 (6 bases). The receptor was isolated from an adult with an advanced solid tumor such as melanoma, head and neck, liver or kidney cancer. This specimen was CD4+ or CD8+ T cells sorted from blood, taken in a trial of the OX40 agonist ivuxolimab. CDR3 in amino acids: CASSQVTGVAGELFF. The CDR3 region has the DNA TGCGCCAGCAGCCAAGTGACGGGGGTGGCCGGGGAGCTGTTTTTT.